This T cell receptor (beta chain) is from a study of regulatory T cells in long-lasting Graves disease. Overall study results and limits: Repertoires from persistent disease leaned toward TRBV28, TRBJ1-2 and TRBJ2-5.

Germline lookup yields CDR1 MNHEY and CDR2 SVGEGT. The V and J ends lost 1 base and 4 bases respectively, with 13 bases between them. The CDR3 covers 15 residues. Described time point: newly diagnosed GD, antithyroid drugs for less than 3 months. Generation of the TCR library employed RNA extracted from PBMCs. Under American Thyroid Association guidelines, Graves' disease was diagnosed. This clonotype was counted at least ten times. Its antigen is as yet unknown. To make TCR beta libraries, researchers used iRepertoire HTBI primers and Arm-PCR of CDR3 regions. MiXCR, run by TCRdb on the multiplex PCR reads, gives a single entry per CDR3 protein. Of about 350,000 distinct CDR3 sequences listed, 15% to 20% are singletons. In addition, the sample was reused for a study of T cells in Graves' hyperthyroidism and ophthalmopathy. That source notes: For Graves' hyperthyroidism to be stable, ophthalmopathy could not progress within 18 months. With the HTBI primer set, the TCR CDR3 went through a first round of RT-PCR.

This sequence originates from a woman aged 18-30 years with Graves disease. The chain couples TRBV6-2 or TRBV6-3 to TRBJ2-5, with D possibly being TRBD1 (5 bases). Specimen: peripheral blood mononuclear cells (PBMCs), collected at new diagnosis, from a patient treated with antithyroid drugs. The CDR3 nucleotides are TGTGCCAGCAGTTACTGGGGCCCCTATTCAGAGACCCAGTACTTC. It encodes CASSYWGPYSETQYF.